This T cell receptor beta chain stems from a study of blood T cell repertoires in COVID-19. With V trimmed by 4 bases and J by 0 bases, 4 bases remained unmatched. CDR3 size: 16 residues. Germline V gives CDR1 SGHDT, CDR2 YYEEEE. Original analysis: Counts of nucleated cells, estimated from reference gene primer amplification, were obtained. Profiled with immunoSEQ multiplex PCR; TCRdb holds only in-frame clones, not every one. The V and J calls and clone size come from that table; D and trimming were worked out from the DNA. The sample includes under 150,000 clones, about 84% of them seen just once. This chain joins TRBV5-6 and TRBJ1-6; 7 bases line up with TRBD1. The sequenced material came from peripheral blood. The TCR was taken from a man aged 45-65 years with acute or convalescent COVID-19. The DNA for the CDR3 is TGTGCCAGCAGCCCGGGACAGAGCTCCTATAATTCACCCCTCCACTTT. Residues: CASSPGQSSYNSPLHF.